This T cell receptor beta chain was found in a study of CD8 T cells in ankylosing spondylitis. TCRdb redid the calling of the 5' RACE reads with MiXCR, one entry per CDR3 protein. This table holds about 92,000 distinct CDR3 sequences, 8.8% found once. The length of the CDR3 is 12 residues. Trimming took 3 bases from V and 8 from J, leaving 5 bases between them. Looked up from germline, CDR1 is KGHSH and CDR2 is LQKENI. V gene TRBV18 combines with J gene TRBJ1-6, with TRBD1 as a possible D gene (5 bases). The sequence was obtained from a male donor with ankylosing spondylitis or in good health (not recorded which). The sample comprised blood, either unsorted or a sorted T cell fraction (not recorded which). In DNA form, the CDR3 reads TGTGCCAGCTCACCGGGGGATTCACCCCTCCACTTT. Translated, it gives CASSPGDSPLHF. Drawing the rest from reference TRBV18 and TRBJ1-6, the complete variable domain is NAGVMQNPRHLVRRRGQEARLRCSPMKGHSHVYWYRQLPEEGLKFMVYLQKENIIDESGMPKERFSAEFPKEGPSILRIQQVVRGDSAAYFCASSPGDSPLHFGNGTRLTVT.